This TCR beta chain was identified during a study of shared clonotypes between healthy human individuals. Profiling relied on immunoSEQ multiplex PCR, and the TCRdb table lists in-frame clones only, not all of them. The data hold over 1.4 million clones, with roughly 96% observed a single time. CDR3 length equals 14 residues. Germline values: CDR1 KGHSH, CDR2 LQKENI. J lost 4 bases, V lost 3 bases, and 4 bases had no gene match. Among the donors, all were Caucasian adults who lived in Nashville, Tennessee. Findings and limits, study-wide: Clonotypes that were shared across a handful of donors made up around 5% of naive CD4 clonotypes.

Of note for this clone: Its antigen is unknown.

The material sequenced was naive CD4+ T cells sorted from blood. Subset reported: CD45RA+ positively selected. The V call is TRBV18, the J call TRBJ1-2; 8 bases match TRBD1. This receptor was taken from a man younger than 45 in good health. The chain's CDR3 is CASSPDRGIYGYTF. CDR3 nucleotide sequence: TGTGCCAGCTCACCCGACAGGGGTATCTATGGCTACACCTTC. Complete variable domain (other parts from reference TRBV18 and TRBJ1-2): NAGVMQNPRHLVRRRGQEARLRCSPMKGHSHVYWYRQLPEEGLKFMVYLQKENIIDESGMPKERFSAEFPKEGPSILRIQQVVRGDSAAYFCASSPDRGIYGYTFGSGTRLTVV.